This note documents a single T cell receptor beta chain sequence. This clonotype has only a few counts. Its antigen is not yet known. Base qualities were left out, and no much larger clone turns up one base away. The germline V gene supplies CDR1 MNHEY and CDR2 SVGEGT. V loses 2 bases of germline sequence and J loses 2 bases, and the interval between the two ends is 10 bases. The CDR3 runs 16 amino acids, cysteine and phenylalanine included. Of all the DNA, just the CDR3 is kept, 48 bases in frame from base 1. The data originate from a study of early T cells in non-severe SARS-CoV-2 infection (dated by TCRdb to 2020 to 2023). For the study in its entirety: TCR sequencing used bulk RNA from unsorted whole blood, so alpha and beta chains could not be paired. Beyond this particular receptor, the publication reports: Matching against VDJdb was skewed toward anti-spike CD8 responses, likely underestimated virus-specific expansions, and missed private and CD4 specificities.

The study was a case-control design nested within a healthcare worker cohort in London, UK, with weekly nasopharyngeal swab PCR tests and blood sampling. Healthcare workers were enrolled in the week of the UK lockdown, from 23 to 31 March 2020, and were followed every week for up to roughly 16 weeks. The library came from 5' RACE. Sequencing instrument: NextSeq 500. To correct for sequencing error and PCR bias, the TCR library protocol tagged individual cDNA molecules with unique molecular identifiers. TCR alpha and beta chains were both sequenced, and the abundances of alpha and beta sequences in each sample were closely correlated with each other. As for how the authors treated the data: Decombinator V4 was used to annotate TCR sequences for V gene, J gene and CDR3. TCRs were defined as expanded if a significant change between any two time points was detected under a Poisson model with p below 0.0001. TCR abundances were normalised to the total number of TCRs sequenced in each sample and reported as counts per million. MAIT TCRs were defined by TRAV1-2 paired with TRAJ12, TRAJ20 or TRAJ33, and iNKT TCRs by TRAV10 paired with TRAJ18. VDJdb, accessed 1 November 2021, was searched for CMV, EBV and SARS-CoV-2 annotated TCRs, excluding TCRs annotated for multiple antigens. TCRdb's own reprocessing of the public reads used fastp at Q25 and MiXCR and kept productive beta chains. Every CDR3 protein is listed once, alongside the most common genes and DNA of its rows. What appears here as the V and J calls and clone size reflects TCRdb's work, not the paper's. The sample table shows tens of thousands of distinct CDR3 sequences, and 10% to 12% are seen once. The ten largest clones take up under 7% of the sample.

This material consisted of whole blood, taken at baseline. The chain is encoded by TRBV6-2 or TRBV6-3 joined to TRBJ1-6; the D gene remains uncertain. This sequence originates from an adult who was a healthcare worker with PCR-confirmed SARS-CoV-2 infection or an uninfected control (not recorded which). The bases are TGTGCCAGCAGTTACGCGGACGTAACCTATAATTCACCCCTCCACTTT. Translated, it gives CASSYADVTYNSPLHF.